Presented here are 15 T cell receptor beta chains from one specimen sequenced in a study of blood T cell repertoires in COVID-19. Data came from immunoSEQ multiplex PCR; TCRdb stores just in-frame clones and leaves some out. The sample has about 330,000 clones, roughly 90% seen once. The specimen was peripheral blood. All receptors come from a woman in her forties or fifties with active or convalescent COVID-19.

The CDR3 DNA sequence: TGTGCCAGCAGCCAAGACATTAAAGGGGTGGGCACTGAAGCTTTCTTT. Protein product: CASSQDIKGVGTEAFF. The chain is built from TRBV3-1 (or the pseudogene TRBV3-2) and TRBJ1-1, with a tentative D call TRBD1 (5 bases). Germline CDR1 and CDR2: LGHDT and YNNKEL (reference sequence). The CDR3 extends over 16 amino acids. Trimming took 0 bases from V and 4 from J, leaving 15 bases between them.

The chain employs TRBV11-2 and TRBJ1-1; TRBD1 might be the D (5 bases). CDR1 and CDR2 from the germline V gene are SGHAT and FQNNGV. V was shortened by 5 bases and J by 2 bases, with 15 bases between the two germline ends. CDR3 length equals 15 residues. In DNA form, the CDR3 reads TGTGCCAGCAGCCAGAGGCGGGGGTCAAACACTGAAGCTTTCTTT. Translation gives CASSQRRGSNTEAFF.

The chain carries TRBV18 and TRBJ1-2; 7 nucleotides match TRBD1. V lost 3 bases to trimming and J lost 2 bases; unmatched junction nucleotides: 12. The CDR3 spans 17 residues. Per the germline V gene, CDR1 is KGHSH and CDR2 is LQKENI. The CDR3 protein is CASSPRTLTGPNYGYTF. Written as DNA, the CDR3 is TGTGCCAGCTCACCTCGTACTCTGACAGGGCCCAACTATGGCTACACCTTC.

J is TRBJ2-1 and V is TRBV3-1 (or the pseudogene TRBV3-2); 7 nucleotides align to TRBD2. The germline gives CDR1 LGHDT, CDR2 YNNKEL (reference sequence). This CDR3 comprises 15 residues. V gave up 1 base and J gave up 3 bases; unmatched junction bases: 3. The CDR3 here is CASSQVAGVYNEQFF. CDR3 bases: TGTGCCAGCAGCCAAGTGGCGGGAGTCTACAATGAGCAGTTCTTC.

This chain links TRBV29-1 with TRBJ2-5; TRBD1 matches at 9 bases. Germline V gene sequence: CDR1 SQVTM, CDR2 ANQGSEA. The CDR3 consists of 11 residues. CDR3 nucleotide sequence: TGCAGTGGGACAGGGAAAGAGACCCAGTACTTC. It yields the protein CSGTGKETQYF.

V usage is TRBV9 and J usage is TRBJ1-2; D perhaps matches TRBD1 (5 bases). CDR3 size: 13 residues. Trimming removed 4 bases at V and 6 bases at J, with 13 bases between. CDR1 SGDLS and CDR2 YYNGEE come from the germline V gene. This CDR3 is CASSNPGLHGYTF. The CDR3 DNA is TGTGCCAGCAGCAATCCAGGGCTCCATGGCTACACCTTC.

The chain joins TRBV2 to TRBJ1-2, with D tentatively TRBD1 (6 bases). In germline, CDR1 is SNHLY, CDR2 FYNNEI. The CDR3 covers 13 residues. Trimming shortened V by 6 bases and J by 7 bases, and 15 bases separated the two germline ends. The CDR3 here is CASRAVLTGGYTF. For the CDR3, the DNA is TGTGCCAGCAGAGCAGTTCTGACAGGTGGCTACACCTTC.

This chain connects TRBV24-1 to TRBJ2-1, with TRBD1 as a possible D gene (5 bases). V was clipped by 2 bases and J by 0 bases, with 16 bases between them. Germline CDR1 reads KGHDR; CDR2 reads SFDVKD. The CDR3 has 18 residues. CDR3 sequence (DNA): TGTGCCACCAGTGATTCCTACTGGGGAAGGGGCTCCTACAATGAGCAGTTCTTC. Its translation is CATSDSYWGRGSYNEQFF.

J is TRBJ1-1 and V is TRBV23-1; 7 nucleotides agree with TRBD1. TRBV23-1 is placed among ORFs of uncertain function. This CDR3 is 14 amino acids long. The V and J ends lost 4 bases and 8 bases, in that order; junction bases with no gene match: 10. DNA for the CDR3: TGCGCCAGCAGTCGGGGGTCAGGGGGAAAAGAAGCTTTCTTT. Translation gives CASSRGSGGKEAFF.

This chain uses TRBV5-1 with TRBJ1-1; TRBD1 is a possible D gene (5 bases). V was cut by 4 bases and J by 1 base, with 11 bases left in between. The CDR3 sequence is 14 residues long. The V gene's germline CDR1 is SGHRS and CDR2 YFSETQ. As DNA, the CDR3 is TGCGCCAGCAGCACATTGACAGCGAACACTGAAGCTTTCTTT. It codes for CASSTLTANTEAFF. Filled out from reference TRBV5-1 and TRBJ1-1, the complete variable domain reads KAGVTQTPRYLIKTRGQQVTLSCSPISGHRSVSWYQQTPGQGLQFLFEYFSETQRNKGNFPGRFSGRQFSNSRSEMNVSTLELGDSALYLCASSTLTANTEAFFGQGTRLTVV.

This CDR3 reads CASSSTGYEQYF. DNA for the CDR3: TGTGCCAGCAGTTCCACAGGTTACGAGCAGTACTTC. The chain joins TRBV6-6 to TRBJ2-7; D is perhaps TRBD1 (5 bases). Germline CDR1 MNHNY, CDR2 SVGAGI (reference sequence). With 4 bases removed from V and 4 bases from J, the gap between germline ends came to 8 bases. The CDR3 runs to 12 residues.

The V and J genes are TRBV4-3 and TRBJ1-2; D unclear. Germline V gives CDR1 LGHNA, CDR2 YSLEER. Trimming removed 0 bases from V and 4 bases from J, with 9 bases in between. The CDR3 covers 14 residues. This CDR3 reads CASSQDGDIYGYTF. The CDR3 DNA sequence: TGCGCCAGCAGCCAAGACGGGGATATCTATGGCTACACCTTC.

The gene calls are TRBV5-4 and TRBJ2-2, with 7 bases lining up with TRBD1. CDR1 is SGHNT and CDR2 is YYREEE in the germline V gene (reference sequence). The CDR3 length is 16 residues. The J segment lost 2 bases and the V segment lost 4 bases, leaving 8 bases of the junction unmatched. The chain's CDR3 is CASSPGGTANTGELFF. CDR3 nucleotide sequence: TGTGCCAGCAGCCCAGGTGGGACAGCAAACACCGGGGAGCTGTTTTTT.

The chain couples TRBV6-5 to TRBJ1-1; perhaps TRBD1 as D (5 bases). This CDR3 comprises 11 residues. The germline CDR1 and CDR2 sequences are MNHEY and SVGAGI. Trimming removed 8 bases at V and 1 base at J, with 5 bases between. CDR3 coding DNA: TGTGCCAGCCAGGGGAACACTGAAGCTTTCTTT. Amino acid sequence: CASQGNTEAFF.

The V and J genes are TRBV6-5 and TRBJ2-7, with 9 bases fitting TRBD1. Germline V gene sequence: CDR1 MNHEY, CDR2 SVGAGI. The CDR3 has 15 residues. V was clipped by 4 bases and J by 3 bases; unmatched bases: 7. CDR3 DNA sequence: TGTGCCAGCAGTTCCCAAGGGACAGGGCACTACGAGCAGTACTTC. Translation: CASSSQGTGHYEQYF.